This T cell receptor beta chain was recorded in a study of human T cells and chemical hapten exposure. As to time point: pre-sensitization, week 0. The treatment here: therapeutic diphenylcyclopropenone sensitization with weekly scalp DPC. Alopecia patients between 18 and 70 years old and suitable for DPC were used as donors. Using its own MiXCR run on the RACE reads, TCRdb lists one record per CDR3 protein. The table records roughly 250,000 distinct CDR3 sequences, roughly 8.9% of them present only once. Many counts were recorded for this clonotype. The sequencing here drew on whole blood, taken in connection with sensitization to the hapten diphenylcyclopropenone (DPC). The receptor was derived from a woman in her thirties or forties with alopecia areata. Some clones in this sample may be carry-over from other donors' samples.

CDR3 DNA sequence: TGCAGTGCTAGAGATCTTGAGAATCAGCCCCAGCATTTT. This encodes CSARDLENQPQHF. The V and J genes are TRBV20-1 and TRBJ1-5, with D uncertain. The CDR3 has 13 residues. V was pared by 0 bases and J by 4 bases, with 7 bases between. The V gene's germline CDR1 is DFQATT and CDR2 SNEGSKA (reference sequence).